This TCR beta chain appears in the sequencing data of a study of T cells after yellow fever vaccination. Study results and limitations: Clonotype sharing between CD4 and CD8 compartments was small. Repertoires obtained by FACS sorting could include abundant clonotypes that entered as contaminants from the bulk population. Post-booster repertoires again held most primary-vaccination clones (around 95% CD4, approximately 90% CD8).

To note about this clonotype: Its antigen is unidentified.

Germline V gene sequence: CDR1 SGHVS, CDR2 FQNEAQ. The CDR3 is 18 residues long. J was trimmed by 5 bases and V by 5 bases; bases with no gene match: 12. TCRdb reprocessed the 5' RACE reads via MiXCR and lists one record per CDR3 protein. The sample yields 450,000 to 550,000 distinct CDR3 sequences, 21% seen once. This material consisted of PBMCs, taken 21 days after the first yellow fever vaccination. The chain joins TRBV7-8 to TRBJ2-2; TRBD2 agrees at 12 bases. The source of this sequence is a man between 18 and 35 years old who received the YFV17D yellow fever vaccine. CDR3 sequence reads: CASSPGLLAGGRTGELFF. DNA for the CDR3: TGTGCCAGCAGCCCCGGACTACTAGCGGGGGGTCGGACCGGGGAGCTGTTTTTT.